The clone carrying this TCR beta chain has only a few counts. Its antigen is undetermined. Germline-derived CDR1 and CDR2 are SGHRS and YFSETQ. This CDR3 region has 14 residues. This entry belongs to a study of blood T cells in healthy people across ages. Study-wide results and limits: Per-million-T-cell TCR beta diversity fell roughly linearly with age. Researchers deemed the diversity estimates from one million T cells underestimates.

Total RNA was isolated from each sample in quantities of at least 6 micrograms. Primed by a sample-barcoded 5' primer and a J-beta primer mix, a second PCR proceeded for about 7 to 12 cycles. Tagging of each cDNA molecule was performed by a template-switch adaptor with 12 random nucleotides. MiXCR, run by TCRdb on the 5' RACE reads, gives a single entry per CDR3 protein. The sample lists approximately 1,100,000 distinct CDR3 sequences, more than 40% occurring once. The source of this sequence is a woman aged 60-75 years in good health. The specimen was blood. J is TRBJ2-1 and V is TRBV5-1; the D gene is possibly TRBD2 (6 bases). The J call may be mistaken, given a closer DNA end match to TRBJ2-7. CDR3 coding DNA: TGCGCCAGCAGCTTAGGGGACTCCTACAATGAGCAGTACTTC. Protein product: CASSLGDSYNEQYF.